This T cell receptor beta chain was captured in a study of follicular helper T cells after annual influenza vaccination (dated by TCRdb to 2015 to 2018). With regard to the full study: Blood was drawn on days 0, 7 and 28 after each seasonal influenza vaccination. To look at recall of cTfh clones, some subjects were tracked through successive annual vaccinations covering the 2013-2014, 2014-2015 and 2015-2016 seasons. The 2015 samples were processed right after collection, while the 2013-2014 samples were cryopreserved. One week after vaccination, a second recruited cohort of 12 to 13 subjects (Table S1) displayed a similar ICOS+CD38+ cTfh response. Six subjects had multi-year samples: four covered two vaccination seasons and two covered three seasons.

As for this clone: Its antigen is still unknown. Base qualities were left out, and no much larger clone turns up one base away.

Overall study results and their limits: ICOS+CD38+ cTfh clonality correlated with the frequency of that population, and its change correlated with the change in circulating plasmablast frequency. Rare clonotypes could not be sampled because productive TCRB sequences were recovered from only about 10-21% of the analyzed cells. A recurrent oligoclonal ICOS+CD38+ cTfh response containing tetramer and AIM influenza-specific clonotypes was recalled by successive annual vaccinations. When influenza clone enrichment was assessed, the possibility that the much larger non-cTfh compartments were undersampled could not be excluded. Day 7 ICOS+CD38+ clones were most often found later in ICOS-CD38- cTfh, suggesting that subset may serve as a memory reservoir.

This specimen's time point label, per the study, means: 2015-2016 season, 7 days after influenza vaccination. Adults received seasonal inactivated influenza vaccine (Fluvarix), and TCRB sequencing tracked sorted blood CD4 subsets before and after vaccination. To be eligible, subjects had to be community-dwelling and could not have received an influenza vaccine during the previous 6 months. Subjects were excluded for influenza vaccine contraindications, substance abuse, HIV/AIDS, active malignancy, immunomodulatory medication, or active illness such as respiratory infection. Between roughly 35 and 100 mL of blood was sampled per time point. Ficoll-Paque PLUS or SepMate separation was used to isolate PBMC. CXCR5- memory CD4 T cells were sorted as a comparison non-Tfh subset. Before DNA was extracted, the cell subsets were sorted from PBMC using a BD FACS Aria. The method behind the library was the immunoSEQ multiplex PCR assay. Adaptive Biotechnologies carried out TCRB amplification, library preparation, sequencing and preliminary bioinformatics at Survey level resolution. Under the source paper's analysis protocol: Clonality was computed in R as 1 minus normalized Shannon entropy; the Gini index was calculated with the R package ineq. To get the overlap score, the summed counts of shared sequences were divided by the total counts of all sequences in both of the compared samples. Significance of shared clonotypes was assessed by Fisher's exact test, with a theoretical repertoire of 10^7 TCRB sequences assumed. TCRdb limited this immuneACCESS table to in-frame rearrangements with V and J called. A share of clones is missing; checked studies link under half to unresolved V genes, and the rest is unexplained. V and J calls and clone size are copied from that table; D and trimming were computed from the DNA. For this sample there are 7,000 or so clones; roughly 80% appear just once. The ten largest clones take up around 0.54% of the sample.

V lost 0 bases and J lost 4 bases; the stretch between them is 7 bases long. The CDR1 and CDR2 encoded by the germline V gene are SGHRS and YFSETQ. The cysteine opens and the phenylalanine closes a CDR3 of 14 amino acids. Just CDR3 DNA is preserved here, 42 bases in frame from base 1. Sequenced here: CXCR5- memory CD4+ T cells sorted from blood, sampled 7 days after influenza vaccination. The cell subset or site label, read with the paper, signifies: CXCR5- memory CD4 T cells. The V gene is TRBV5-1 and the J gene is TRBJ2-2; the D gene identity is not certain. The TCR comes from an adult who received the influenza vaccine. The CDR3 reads CASSLEPGTGELFF. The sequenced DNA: TGCGCCAGCAGCTTGGAGCCCGGCACCGGGGAGCTGTTTTTT.